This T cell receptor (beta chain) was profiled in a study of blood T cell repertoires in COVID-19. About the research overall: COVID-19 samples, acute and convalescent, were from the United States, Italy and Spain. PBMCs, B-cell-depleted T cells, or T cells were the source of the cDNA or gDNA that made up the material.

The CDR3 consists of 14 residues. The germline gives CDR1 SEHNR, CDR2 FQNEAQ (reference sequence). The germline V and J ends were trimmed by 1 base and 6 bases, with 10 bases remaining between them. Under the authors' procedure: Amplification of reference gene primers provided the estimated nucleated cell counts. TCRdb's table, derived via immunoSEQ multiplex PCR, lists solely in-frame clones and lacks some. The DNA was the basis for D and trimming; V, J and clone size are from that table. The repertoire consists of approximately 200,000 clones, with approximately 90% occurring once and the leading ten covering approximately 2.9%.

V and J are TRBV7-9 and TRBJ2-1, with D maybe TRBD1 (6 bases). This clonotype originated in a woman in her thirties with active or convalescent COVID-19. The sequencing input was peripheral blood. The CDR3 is CASSLGQGSNEQFF. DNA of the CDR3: TGTGCCAGCAGCTTAGGGCAGGGGAGCAATGAGCAGTTCTTC.